This T cell receptor beta chain derives from a study of PD-1 blockade in classical Hodgkin lymphoma. A remark on this clone: What it recognizes is unknown.

Per the germline V gene, CDR1 is LNHDA and CDR2 is SQIVND (reference sequence). CDR3 length: 19 amino acids. With 5 bases removed from V and 0 bases from J, the gap between germline ends came to 23 bases. The study's findings and limits: When set against healthy donors, newly diagnosed patients were reported to show lower baseline TCR diversity.

As to time point: newly diagnosed, previously untreated cHL patient sample. Data came from immunoSEQ multiplex PCR; TCRdb stores just in-frame clones and leaves some out. The table lists tens of thousands of clones, more than 75% of them singletons, with roughly 5% in the top ten. The TCR was taken from a human donor with classical Hodgkin lymphoma. The rearrangement links TRBV19 to TRBJ2-1; D might be TRBD1 (5 bases). Input material: peripheral blood mononuclear cells (PBMCs). CDR3 sequence (DNA): TGTGCCAGTAGTCCATTACGGGTATACAGGCGGAGCTCCTACAATGAGCAGTTCTTC. Translation: CASSPLRVYRRSSYNEQFF.